This entry features one TCR beta chain sequence. This sample was included in a study of blood T cell repertoires in COVID-19. In the study overall: Some COVID-19 samples were acute and others convalescent; all came from the United States, Italy and Spain. T cells, B-cell-depleted T cells, or PBMCs provided the cDNA or gDNA that served as material.

Source study methods: The authors estimated nucleated cell counts from reference gene primer amplification. Assay: immunoSEQ multiplex PCR; the TCRdb copy retains only in-frame clones and omits some. That table is the source of V, J and clone size, and D and trimming were worked out from the DNA. This sample carries 250,000 to 300,000 clones, about nine tenths of them seen once, and the ten largest clones take approximately 12%. Germline CDR1 LNHDA, CDR2 SQIVND (reference sequence). Germline trimming cut 4 bases from V and 2 bases from J; bases unmatched to any gene: 6. The CDR3 spans 16 residues. The sequence was collected from an older woman with acute or convalescent COVID-19. The J gene is TRBJ2-3, the V gene TRBV19, with 10 bases aligning to TRBD1. The sequencing sample was made of peripheral blood. In DNA form, the CDR3 reads TGTGCCAGTAGTAAGTCGGGACAGGGGTTCACAGATACGCAGTATTTT. It codes for CASSKSGQGFTDTQYF.